The T cell receptor beta chain described here comes from a study of beta chain features in type 1 diabetes. Overall study findings and caveats: A moderate, significant TCRB CDR3 shortening appeared in type 1 diabetes across four CD4+ subsets. Researchers cautioned that cDNA sequencing could over-represent cells with high TCR expression.

The authors reverse transcribed all of the isolated RNA, so sequencing captured expressed TCRB transcripts. This table comes from immunoSEQ multiplex PCR, and its TCRdb copy is limited to in-frame clones, with some not included. This table has around 140,000 clones, 9% appearing once. This clone was counted a few times. Its antigen is unknown. CDR3 length: 15 amino acids. V lost 0 bases and J 1 base, leaving 11 bases between the germline ends. The germline V gene has CDR1 SGDLS and CDR2 YYNGEE. The receptor was isolated from a man aged 30-40 years with type 1 diabetes. Sequenced sample: central memory CD4+ T cells from blood. This sequence joins TRBV9 and TRBJ2-7; a possible D gene is TRBD1 (6 bases). Written as DNA, the CDR3 is TGTGCCAGCAGCGTAGATTTCAGGGGATCCTACGAGCAGTACTTC. Its protein is CASSVDFRGSYEQYF.